These 31 T cell receptor beta chains came from one sample sequenced in a study of T cells after somatic rescue of genetic block. The repertoire was sequenced with immunoSEQ multiplex PCR; TCRdb's copy has only in-frame clones and lacks some. The sample holds fewer than 150,000 clones, just over 90% seen once. The sequencing sample was made of peripheral blood mononuclear cells (PBMCs). The receptors stem from a woman aged 18 to 35.

V gene TRBV5-4 combines with J gene TRBJ2-1, with D unclear. There are 12 residues in the CDR3. Per the germline V gene, CDR1 is SGHNT and CDR2 is YYREEE (reference sequence). Trimming shortened V by 4 bases and J by 5 bases, and 7 bases separated the two germline ends. CDR3 protein: CASSDTDNEQFF. DNA of the CDR3: TGTGCCAGCAGCGACACCGACAATGAGCAGTTCTTC.

The chain uses TRBV18 and TRBJ2-7; 7 bases match TRBD1. This CDR3 contains 13 residues. Germline loops: CDR1 KGHSH, CDR2 LQKENI. Losses at the gene ends were 3 bases for V and 7 bases for J; bases not matched to a gene: 6. The CDR3 reads CASSPDRPGEQYF. CDR3 DNA: TGTGCCAGCTCACCGGACAGGCCGGGTGAGCAGTACTTC.

The chain joins TRBV5-1 to TRBJ1-1, with 7 bases matching TRBD1. This CDR3 region has 14 residues. J gave up 0 bases and V 6 bases, and 5 bases lay outside the gene matches. Germline assignment: CDR1 SGHRS and CDR2 YFSETQ. The CDR3 sequence: CASTQTGMNTEAFF. For the CDR3, the DNA is TGCGCCAGCACCCAGACAGGGATGAACACTGAAGCTTTCTTT.

V is TRBV19 and J is TRBJ1-3; D is unresolved. This CDR3 is 16 amino acids long. V dropped 9 bases and J dropped 0 bases, with 18 bases sitting between them. Germline V lookup: CDR1 LNHDA, CDR2 SQIVND (reference sequence). CDR3 sequence (DNA): TGTGCCAGCGACCGTTGGGGTTCCTCCTCTGGAAACACCATATATTTT. This gives the protein CASDRWGSSSGNTIYF.

The V call is TRBV21-1, the J call TRBJ1-6. TRBV21-1 corresponds to a pseudogene. The CDR3 spans 14 residues. CDR3 in amino acids: CASSKLRGGSPLHF. CDR3 DNA sequence: TGTGCCAGCAGCAAACTCAGGGGAGGTTCACCCCTCCACTTT.

CDR3 bases: TGTGCCAGCAGCTTAGAATCAGGGACAGGGGATCGTTACAGAGAAAAACTGTTTTTT. This translates into CASSLESGTGDRYREKLFF. The chain uses TRBV11-2 and TRBJ1-4; TRBD1 agrees at 10 bases. This CDR3 is 19 amino acids long. Germline V lookup: CDR1 SGHAT, CDR2 FQNNGV. The V and J ends lost 0 bases and 8 bases, in that order; junction bases with no gene match: 15.

The genes are TRBV11-2 and TRBJ1-2; no clear D gene. The V and J ends lost 4 bases and 2 bases respectively, with 14 bases between them. The CDR3 loop spans 15 amino acids. Germline V gives CDR1 SGHAT, CDR2 FQNNGV. The CDR3 is CASSSRRRANYGYTF. DNA of the CDR3: TGTGCCAGCAGCTCCCGAAGGAGAGCCAACTATGGCTACACCTTC.

The chain links TRBV9 to TRBJ1-6; no definite D call. Germline V gives CDR1 SGDLS, CDR2 YYNGEE. Deletions cut 0 bases from V and 6 bases from J, with 10 bases between. This CDR3 contains 15 residues. CDR3 DNA: TGTGCCAGCAGCGTAGGGGTTGCCGGTAATTCACCCCTCCACTTT. This encodes CASSVGVAGNSPLHF. Full variable domain (outside the CDR3, taken from reference TRBV9 and TRBJ1-6): DSGVTQTPKHLITATGQRVTLRCSPRSGDLSVYWYQQSLDQGLQFLIQYYNGEERAKGNILERFSAQQFPDLHSELNLSSLELGDSALYFCASSVGVAGNSPLHFGNGTRLTVT.

J is TRBJ2-1 and V is TRBV5-1; D is unclear. The CDR3 is 16 amino acids. Deletions cut 0 bases from V and 7 bases from J, with 17 bases between. Germline CDR1 and CDR2: SGHRS and YFSETQ. In DNA, the CDR3 is TGCGCCAGCAGCTTGGCCCAGGCTGGGGTCGGGAATGAGCAGTTCTTC. This codes for CASSLAQAGVGNEQFF.

The gene calls are TRBV27 and TRBJ2-7; TRBD1 might be the D (6 bases). The CDR3 length is 14 residues. The ends were cut back, 2 bases at V and 5 bases at J, with 13 bases in the middle. CDR1 and CDR2 (germline): MNHEY, SMNVEV (reference sequence). Here the CDR3 reads CASSLAAGVHEQYF. In DNA form, the CDR3 reads TGTGCCAGCAGTTTAGCGGCAGGGGTCCACGAGCAGTACTTC.

A single count supports this clone. For the CDR3, the DNA is TGTGCCAGCAGCCCCCTGGCGGGGGGCCGTGGCGAGCAGTTCTTC. It encodes CASSPLAGGRGEQFF. The chain carries TRBV7-3 and TRBJ2-1; 8 bases map to TRBD2. V dropped 5 bases and J dropped 10; count of bases not matched to a gene: 13. Germline assignment: CDR1 SGHTA and CDR2 FQGTGA. CDR3 length equals 15 residues.

This clone was recorded once. The chain combines TRBV5-5 with TRBJ2-7; D is unclear. V lost 2 bases to trimming and J lost 3 bases, with 9 bases between them. Germline V lookup: CDR1 SGHKS, CDR2 YYEKEE (reference sequence). The CDR3 spans 13 residues. DNA of the CDR3: TGTGCCAGCAGCTTTGGAGACCTCTACGAGCAGTACTTC. It translates to CASSFGDLYEQYF.

V gene TRBV28 combines with J gene TRBJ1-4; D may be TRBD1 (6 bases). CDR1 is MDHEN, CDR2 SYDVKM, per germline. The V gene lost 6 bases and the J gene lost 4 bases, with 15 bases spanning the gap. The CDR3 length is 15 residues. The CDR3 sequence is CASSRTGYNNEKLFF. The DNA for the CDR3 is TGTGCCAGCAGCCGTACAGGGTATAATAATGAAAAACTGTTTTTT.

CDR3 DNA: TGTGCCAGCAGCTTAGGGGGCAGGGAGTATCCAGATACGCAGTATTTT. It is translated as CASSLGGREYPDTQYF. The chain has TRBV7-2 and TRBJ2-3; D tentatively fits TRBD1 or TRBD2 (5 bases each). Germline loops: CDR1 SGHTA, CDR2 FQGNSA. V lost 1 base and J 4 bases, leaving 15 bases between the germline ends. The CDR3 runs to 16 residues.

The V gene is TRBV2, the J gene TRBJ2-5; 9 bases line up with TRBD1. The CDR3 is made up of 14 amino acids. J gave up 4 bases and V 4 bases, and 4 bases lay outside the gene matches. Per germline, CDR1 SNHLY and CDR2 FYNNEI. The CDR3 loop reads CASSVGQGIETQYF. DNA for the CDR3: TGTGCCAGCAGTGTGGGACAGGGCATAGAGACCCAGTACTTC.

This rearrangement joins TRBV9 to TRBJ2-7; possibly TRBD1 for D (6 bases). Trimming cost V 4 bases and J 4 bases, with 15 bases left between them. Per germline, CDR1 SGDLS and CDR2 YYNGEE. This CDR3 is built from 14 residues. CDR3 bases: TGTGCCAGCAGCATCACAGGGTCGGCTTACGAGCAGTACTTC. Amino acid sequence: CASSITGSAYEQYF.

V usage is TRBV6-4 and J usage is TRBJ2-3; 8 bases agree with TRBD2. J was trimmed by 5 bases and V by 5 bases; bases with no gene match: 12. Germline V gives CDR1 MRHNA, CDR2 SNTAGT. The CDR3 has 16 residues. CDR3 in amino acids: CASSPRGAGEGDTQYF. The CDR3 DNA reads TGTGCCAGCAGTCCCCGAGGAGCGGGGGAAGGAGATACGCAGTATTTT.

The V call is TRBV30, the J call TRBJ2-1; D remains ambiguous. The ends were cut back, 0 bases at V and 5 bases at J, with 11 bases in the middle. The germline V gene encodes CDR1 GTSNPN and CDR2 SVGIG (reference sequence). There are 14 residues in the CDR3. CDR3 region: CAWSVWGSHNEQFF. The CDR3 DNA sequence: TGTGCCTGGAGTGTTTGGGGTTCCCACAATGAGCAGTTCTTC.

The chain joins TRBV4-3 to TRBJ1-3, with TRBD1 matching over 8 bases. The germline V gene has CDR1 LGHNA and CDR2 YSLEER. CDR3 length: 16 amino acids. J gave up 2 bases and V 3 bases, and 6 bases lay outside the gene matches. This CDR3 reads CASSHGETGAGNTIYF. Written as DNA, the CDR3 is TGCGCCAGCAGCCATGGCGAGACAGGGGCTGGAAACACCATATATTTT.

The V gene is TRBV5-1, the J gene TRBJ2-7, with 7 bases fitting TRBD1. Germline V gene data show CDR1 as SGHRS and CDR2 as YFSETQ. The ends lost 5 bases at V and 7 bases at J; junction bases unmatched: 9. CDR3 length equals 13 residues. The CDR3 loop is CASRPTGVSEQYF. CDR3 in DNA: TGCGCCAGCAGGCCTACAGGGGTGAGTGAGCAGTACTTC.

The sample holds one count of this clone. This sequence joins TRBV4-2 and TRBJ2-6, with 8 nucleotides matching TRBD1. The CDR3 totals 16 residues. CDR1 is LGHNA, CDR2 YNFKEQ, per germline. Losses at the gene ends were 0 bases for V and 4 bases for J; bases not matched to a gene: 2. The CDR3 DNA reads TGTGCCAGCAGCCAAGAGACAGGGGACGGGGCCAACGTCCTGACTTTC. It yields the protein CASSQETGDGANVLTF.

DNA of the CDR3: TGTGCCAGCAGCTCGAGCTCCGGGACTAGTAGAGACAATGAGCAGTTCTTC. This sequence encodes CASSSSSGTSRDNEQFF. The chain links TRBV7-9 to TRBJ2-1; 8 bases agree with TRBD2. The CDR3 extends over 17 amino acids. Germline V gives CDR1 SEHNR, CDR2 FQNEAQ (reference sequence). With V trimmed by 4 bases and J by 5 bases, 13 bases remained unmatched.

This chain joins TRBV30 and TRBJ2-3, with 12 bases lining up with TRBD2. In germline, CDR1 is GTSNPN, CDR2 SVGIG (reference sequence). The CDR3 extends over 16 amino acids. Trimming removed 7 bases from V and 0 bases from J; junction bases left unmatched: 8. The CDR3 bases are TGTGCCTTTCTAGCGGGGGGGATTTCTAGCACAGATACGCAGTATTTT. Translating gives CAFLAGGISSTDTQYF. Looking up the rest from reference TRBV30 and TRBJ2-3 gives the full variable domain: SQTIHQWPATLVQPVGSPLSLECTVEGTSNPNLYWYRQAAGRGLQLLFYSVGIGQISSEVPQNLSASRPQDRQFILSSKKLLLSDSGFYLCAFLAGGISSTDTQYFGPGTRLTVL.

This chain uses TRBV9 with TRBJ2-5, with 9 positions matching TRBD2. Germline trimming cut 4 bases from V and 0 bases from J; bases unmatched to any gene: 7. Germline values: CDR1 SGDLS, CDR2 YYNGEE. CDR3 size: 16 residues. CDR3 DNA: TGTGCCAGCAGCTCCCCTAGCGGGGCGTACCAAGAGACCCAGTACTTC. Translating gives CASSSPSGAYQETQYF.

The chain is built from TRBV28 and TRBJ1-5; D is undetermined. The CDR3 is made up of 12 amino acids. Looked up from germline, CDR1 is MDHEN and CDR2 is SYDVKM. V was shortened by 2 bases and J by 5 bases, with 4 bases between the two germline ends. The CDR3 nucleotides are TGTGCCAGCAGTTTAAGGGATCAGCCCCAGCATTTT. This translates into CASSLRDQPQHF.

The chain uses TRBV4-2 and TRBJ1-3; the match to TRBD1 covers 9 bases. Germline trimming cut 4 bases from V and 8 bases from J; bases unmatched to any gene: 6. CDR1 and CDR2 (germline): LGHNA, YNFKEQ. This CDR3 has 14 amino acids. As DNA, the CDR3 is TGTGCCAGCAGCCCGGGGGACAGGGAGGACACCATATATTTT. Its protein is CASSPGDREDTIYF.

CDR3 sequence (DNA): TGCGCCAGCAGAAGGGAGGGGGACACTGAAGCTTTCTTT. Translating it yields CASRREGDTEAFF. The gene calls are TRBV5-1 and TRBJ1-1; perhaps TRBD1 as D (6 bases). The germline gives CDR1 SGHRS, CDR2 YFSETQ. Trimming took 5 bases from V and 3 from J, leaving 11 bases between them. The CDR3 contains 13 residues. The variable domain in full, completed from reference TRBV5-1 and TRBJ1-1, reads KAGVTQTPRYLIKTRGQQVTLSCSPISGHRSVSWYQQTPGQGLQFLFEYFSETQRNKGNFPGRFSGRQFSNSRSEMNVSTLELGDSALYLCASRREGDTEAFFGQGTRLTVV.

The chain has TRBV7-9 and TRBJ1-1; tentatively, D is TRBD1 (6 bases). Germline-derived CDR1 and CDR2 are SEHNR and FQNEAQ (reference sequence). The CDR3 loop spans 12 amino acids. Trimming took 4 bases from V and 8 from J, leaving 11 bases between them. The CDR3 sequence: CASSSDSLEAFF. CDR3 sequence (DNA): TGTGCCAGCAGCTCGGACAGCTTAGAAGCTTTCTTT. Full variable domain (outside the CDR3, taken from reference TRBV7-9 and TRBJ1-1): DTGVSQNPRHKITKRGQNVTFRCDPISEHNRLYWYRQTLGQGPEFLTYFQNEAQLEKSRLLSDRFSAERPKGSFSTLEIQRTEQGDSAMYLCASSSDSLEAFFGQGTRLTVV.

The chain uses TRBV12-5 and TRBJ1-5; a weak D match, TRBD1 (6 bases). The germline CDR1 and CDR2 sequences are LGHNT and FRNRAP. The CDR3 runs to 15 residues. The V end lost 2 bases, the J end lost 2 bases, and 10 bases lay between the germline ends. CDR3 sequence: CASGLTGLGNQPQHF. CDR3 nucleotide sequence: TGTGCTAGTGGTTTGACAGGGTTGGGCAATCAGCCCCAGCATTTT.

This rearrangement joins TRBV18 to TRBJ1-2, with 12 positions matching TRBD1. The junction had 7 bases not matched to a gene; V was cut back by 3 bases and J by 8 bases. This CDR3 is built from 15 residues. From germline, CDR1 is KGHSH and CDR2 LQKENI. CDR3 amino acids: CASSPGTGGAEGYTF. The CDR3 DNA follows: TGTGCCAGCTCACCGGGGACAGGGGGCGCAGAAGGCTACACCTTC.

This clone was seen more than once but under ten times. The CDR3 DNA reads as TGTGCCAGCAGTCCAGGGGGCGTAACTGGAAACACCATATATTTT. This encodes CASSPGGVTGNTIYF. This sequence joins TRBV2 and TRBJ1-3; 8 bases align to TRBD1. Trimming took 5 bases from V and 2 from J; bases not matched to a gene: 5. Looked up from germline, CDR1 is SNHLY and CDR2 is FYNNEI. The CDR3 sequence is 15 residues long.